This TCR beta chain emerged from a study of blood T cell repertoires in COVID-19. Original processing methods: It was from reference gene primer amplification that nucleated cell counts were estimated. Produced via immunoSEQ multiplex PCR; TCRdb's table is partial and in-frame only. V and J calls plus clone size are reproduced from that table; the DNA served to infer D and trimming. This table has fewer than 80,000 clones, approximately 86% appearing once. The germline V and J ends were trimmed by 6 bases and 1 base, with 4 bases remaining between them. The CDR3 covers 13 residues. Per the germline V gene, CDR1 is SGHTA and CDR2 is FQGNSA.

The sequence was obtained from a man aged 65-85 years with acute or convalescent COVID-19. The chain couples TRBV7-2 to TRBJ1-6; D uncertain. The specimen sequenced was peripheral blood. The DNA for the CDR3 is TGTGCCAGCAGTATTTCCTATAATTCACCCCTCCACTTT. It yields the protein CASSISYNSPLHF.